The sequence of this T cell receptor beta chain was determined in a study of cytomegalovirus exposure and HLA in healthy donors. The V gene's germline CDR1 is SGHRS and CDR2 YFSETQ. V shed 1 base and J shed 6 bases, with 13 bases lying between them. This CDR3 is 14 amino acids long. Worth noting for this clone: Its target is not known.

Whole-study results and caveats: Within an earlier analysis, most TCR beta V segments proved productive either about 87% or about 30% of the time. Later findings reportedly placed an Asian-associated ancestry cluster below the roughly 730-donor mean for N-insertions.

The primer mix had 60 Vbeta and 13 Jbeta primers. Some clones are missing from TCRdb's copy, which holds only in-frame ones; the method was immunoSEQ multiplex PCR. The table includes 200,000 to 300,000 clones, 75% to 85% detected once. Sequenced sample: PBMCs. The J gene is TRBJ1-2, the V gene TRBV5-1, with TRBD1 as a possible D gene (5 bases). This receptor was taken from a woman aged 55-69 years in good health and CMV-seropositive. CDR3 DNA sequence: TGCGCCAGCAGCTTGACCGGGACTTACGATGGCTACACCTTC. This sequence encodes CASSLTGTYDGYTF.